Given below is one TCR beta chain in context. Samples came from healthy bone marrow donors. The data are from a study of cytomegalovirus exposure and HLA in healthy donors. CDR1 is MNHEY, CDR2 SVGAGI, per germline. V gave up 3 bases and J gave up 4 bases; unmatched junction bases: 5. The CDR3 loop spans 15 amino acids. The PCR had 60 Vbeta and 13 Jbeta primers. This table comes from immunoSEQ multiplex PCR, and its TCRdb copy is limited to in-frame clones, with some not included. Among some 160,000 clones listed, over 60% were seen once. The V and J genes are TRBV6-5 and TRBJ2-7; the match to TRBD1 covers 11 bases. This receptor was obtained from a man aged 35-49 years in good health and CMV-seronegative. Sequenced material: PBMCs. This chain's CDR3 is CASSYLRDRGYEQYF. The CDR3 DNA reads TGTGCCAGCAGTTATCTCCGGGACAGGGGGTACGAGCAGTACTTC.